The sequence of this T cell receptor beta chain was determined in a study of blood T cells in healthy people across ages. General observations from the study: TCR beta diversity was tightly associated with the proportion of naive T cells.

Comments on this clonotype: Its target is not known. One junction end does not reproduce the germline sequence, and a read error may be involved.

Donors were healthy Caucasian individuals from Russia aged roughly 6 to 90. The second PCR ran roughly 7 to 12 cycles with a sample-barcoded 5' primer and J-beta primers. Through a template-switch adaptor with 12 random nucleotides, each cDNA molecule received a tag. One entry per CDR3 protein, called by TCRdb with MiXCR from the 5' RACE reads. Seen here are about 1,600,000 distinct CDR3 sequences, around 39% observed once, and the top ten hold 7% to 9%. CDR1 and CDR2 (germline): MGHRA, YSYEKL. The CDR3 is 16 amino acids. This chain joins TRBV4-1 and TRBJ2-7, with D hard to call. The sample consisted of blood. This receptor was taken from a woman aged 18 to 35 in good health. The CDR3 region has the DNA TGCGCCAGCAACCAAGACACAAGTTCCTACCGCTACGAGCAGTACTTC. Its protein is CASNQDTSSYRYEQYF.